This T cell receptor (beta chain) was retrieved from a study of CD8 T cells in ankylosing spondylitis. Trimming cost V 7 bases and J 10 bases; bases outside gene matches: 11. Germline CDR1 reads SQVTM; CDR2 reads ANQGSEA. The CDR3 runs 14 residues. As the method for making TCR beta libraries, quantitative 5'-RACE with molecular barcodes was used. TCRdb re-called the 5' RACE reads through MiXCR, storing one row per CDR3 protein. Here the sample spans a few hundred thousand distinct CDR3 sequences, around 10% being singletons. Notes on the study in general: Disease-linked clones displayed a CD8+ phenotype and appeared relatively rarely in peripheral blood. Matched ankylosing spondylitis synovial fluid reportedly contained a significantly enriched population of disease-linked clones. Fewer than 10 highly homologous variants made up a TCR beta motif that seemed to typify ankylosing spondylitis blood.

This clonotype was counted at least ten times. Its antigen is currently unknown. The chain carries TRBV29-1 and TRBJ2-1; 12 positions agree with TRBD2. This receptor was identified in a male donor with ankylosing spondylitis or in good health (not recorded which). Sequencing was performed on blood, either unsorted or a sorted T cell fraction (not recorded which). As DNA, the CDR3 is TGCAGCGCCCTCGGACTGCTAGCGGGAGGGGAGCAGTTCTTC. Amino acid sequence: CSALGLLAGGEQFF.